The 31 T cell receptor beta chains reported below all come from one sample, sequenced in a study of blood T cell repertoires in COVID-19. Some clones are missing from TCRdb's copy, which holds only in-frame ones; the method was immunoSEQ multiplex PCR. There are about 200,000 clones in the sample; roughly nine tenths occur only once, and 3.5% to 4% lies in the top ten. Sequenced material: PBMCs or T cells enriched from blood (not recorded which). All receptors derive from a young woman with acute COVID-19.

V is TRBV15 and J is TRBJ1-1; D remains unclear. The germline V gene encodes CDR1 LNHNV and CDR2 YYDKDF (reference sequence). The CDR3 has 15 residues. V was shortened by 1 base and J by 5 bases, with 14 bases between the two germline ends. As DNA, the CDR3 is TGTGCCACCAGCAGAGTGAGGCCCATCCTAACTGAAGCTTTCTTT. It encodes CATSRVRPILTEAFF.

The V call is TRBV18, the J call TRBJ1-3; D uncertain. Germline V gene sequence: CDR1 KGHSH, CDR2 LQKENI. The length of the CDR3 is 15 residues. The germline V and J ends were trimmed by 2 bases and 0 bases, with 8 bases remaining between them. CDR3 sequence reads: CASSPIGSSGNTIYF. CDR3 bases: TGTGCCAGCTCACCAATCGGGTCCTCTGGAAACACCATATATTTT.

V gene TRBV7-3 combines with J gene TRBJ2-5; D is perhaps TRBD2 (6 bases). The CDR3 has 14 residues. Germline CDR1 and CDR2: SGHTA and FQGTGA. V was cut by 6 bases and J by 5 bases, with 16 bases left in between. CDR3 residues: CASSSGLAQETQYF. The DNA for the CDR3 is TGTGCCAGCAGTTCTGGGCTAGCGCAGGAGACCCAGTACTTC.

The rearrangement joins TRBV23-1 to TRBJ1-5, with 8 bases fitting TRBD1. TRBV23-1 is an ORF for which the function is uncertain. CDR3 size: 16 residues. V shed 7 bases, J shed 4 bases, and the junction held 12 bases outside the gene matches. This chain's CDR3 is CASTGPGRGLNQPQHF. The CDR3 DNA reads TGCGCCAGCACAGGTCCAGGCAGGGGGCTGAATCAGCCCCAGCATTTT.

The V gene is TRBV5-1, the J gene TRBJ2-2; 7 bases line up with TRBD1. The CDR3 is made up of 15 amino acids. The V segment lost 2 bases and the J segment 0 bases; nucleotides outside the gene matches: 1. Germline V lookup: CDR1 SGHRS, CDR2 YFSETQ. The CDR3 is CASSLDRANTGELFF. The CDR3 DNA follows: TGCGCCAGCAGCTTAGACAGGGCGAACACCGGGGAGCTGTTTTTT.

The chain couples TRBV24-1 to TRBJ1-2, with D perhaps TRBD1 (6 bases). CDR1 KGHDR and CDR2 SFDVKD come from the germline V gene. The length of the CDR3 is 13 residues. Between the trimmed V and J ends, which lost 3 bases and 6 bases, there was a span of 10 bases. The CDR3 coding sequence is TGTGCCACCAGTGATAACAGGGCGGATGGCTACACCTTC. Protein sequence: CATSDNRADGYTF.

The chain carries TRBV18 and TRBJ2-7; maybe TRBD1 (5 bases). Per the germline V gene, CDR1 is KGHSH and CDR2 is LQKENI. The CDR3 is 13 residues long. The V end was cut by 5 bases, the J end by 5 bases, with 13 bases between. The CDR3 DNA is TGTGCCAGCTCATCAGCCGACAGCCACGAGCAGTACTTC. Translating gives CASSSADSHEQYF.

Only one count was recorded for this clone. The V call is TRBV6-5, the J call TRBJ1-5; the D is unclear. The germline CDR1 and CDR2 sequences are MNHEY and SVGAGI. This CDR3 spans 13 amino acids. The V and J ends lost 0 bases and 5 bases respectively, with 5 bases between them. CDR3 in amino acids: CASSYSRDQPQHF. The CDR3 nucleotides are TGTGCCAGCAGTTACTCGAGGGATCAGCCCCAGCATTTT.

The chain is built from TRBV11-2 and TRBJ1-1; D is unclear. There are 19 residues in the CDR3. Germline CDR1 and CDR2: SGHAT and FQNNGV. Trimming cost V 5 bases and J 0 bases, with 25 bases left between them. The DNA of the CDR3 is TGTGCCAGCAGCCCCGGCATAACAGCGGTTGGCGTTATGAACACTGAAGCTTTCTTT. Its protein product is CASSPGITAVGVMNTEAFF.

The chain recombines TRBV11-2 with TRBJ1-2; D gene uncertain. V gave up 0 bases and J gave up 8 bases, with 10 bases separating them. This CDR3 has 13 residues. Germline CDR1 reads SGHAT; CDR2 reads FQNNGV. This CDR3 is CASSLEAGWGYTF. The CDR3 DNA reads TGTGCCAGCAGCTTAGAAGCAGGTTGGGGCTACACCTTC.

In this sample, this clone turned up once. The J gene is TRBJ2-2, the V gene TRBV29-1; 11 nucleotides line up with TRBD2. Losses at the gene ends were 7 bases for V and 0 bases for J; bases not matched to a gene: 4. This CDR3 comprises 15 residues. Germline V gives CDR1 SQVTM, CDR2 ANQGSEA. CDR3 in DNA: TGCAGCGCGAGACTAGCGGGGACGAACACCGGGGAGCTGTTTTTT. Residues: CSARLAGTNTGELFF.

The chain recombines TRBV3-1 (or the pseudogene TRBV3-2) with TRBJ1-3; D unresolved. From germline, CDR1 is LGHDT and CDR2 YNNKEL (reference sequence). This CDR3 region has 14 residues. V lost 6 bases to trimming and J lost 0 bases, with 9 bases between them. CDR3 sequence reads: CASRRTDSGNTIYF. CDR3 nucleotide sequence: TGTGCCAGCAGACGTACAGACTCTGGAAACACCATATATTTT.

V and J are TRBV9 and TRBJ2-7; perhaps TRBD2 as D (7 bases). The ends were cut back, 4 bases at V and 7 bases at J, with 18 bases in the middle. Germline V gives CDR1 SGDLS, CDR2 YYNGEE. The CDR3 runs 14 residues. The CDR3 DNA is TGTGCCAGCAGCCCGACCGGGGGGACATTTGAGCAGTACTTC. This gives the protein CASSPTGGTFEQYF. Full variable domain (remainder filled in from reference TRBV9 and TRBJ2-7): DSGVTQTPKHLITATGQRVTLRCSPRSGDLSVYWYQQSLDQGLQFLIQYYNGEERAKGNILERFSAQQFPDLHSELNLSSLELGDSALYFCASSPTGGTFEQYFGPGTRLTVT.

V is TRBV6-5 and J is TRBJ1-1; 7 bases map to TRBD1. The germline V gene encodes CDR1 MNHEY and CDR2 SVGAGI. The CDR3 is 13 residues long. After removal of 9 bases from V and 0 bases from J, the junction contained 4 bases not matched to a gene. CDR3 residues: CASCRGMNTEAFF. The CDR3 DNA follows: TGTGCCAGTTGCAGGGGGATGAACACTGAAGCTTTCTTT.

V usage is TRBV5-6 and J usage is TRBJ2-1; the match to TRBD2 covers 12 bases. Germline V gene sequence: CDR1 SGHDT, CDR2 YYEEEE. The CDR3 sequence is 17 residues long. With V trimmed by 0 bases and J by 9 bases, 10 bases remained unmatched. CDR3 protein: CASSLERLAGGPSEQFF. DNA for the CDR3: TGTGCCAGCAGCTTGGAACGTCTAGCGGGGGGGCCGAGTGAGCAGTTCTTC.

The chain joins TRBV14 to TRBJ2-7; 10 bases line up with TRBD1. Per germline, CDR1 SGHDN and CDR2 FVKESK. After removal of 4 bases from V and 3 bases from J, the junction contained 3 bases not matched to a gene. The length of the CDR3 is 14 residues. The CDR3 sequence is CASSPDRGFYEQYF. The CDR3 DNA sequence: TGTGCCAGCAGCCCGGACAGGGGGTTCTACGAGCAGTACTTC.

The rearrangement uses TRBV18 and TRBJ1-1; 8 bases are a match to TRBD1. The CDR3 extends over 14 amino acids. V lost 3 bases to trimming and J lost 9 bases; unmatched junction nucleotides: 9. Per germline, CDR1 KGHSH and CDR2 LQKENI. The CDR3: CASSPSGGAFKAFF. In DNA, the CDR3 is TGTGCCAGCTCACCTTCAGGGGGCGCGTTCAAAGCTTTCTTT.

The chain employs TRBV15 and TRBJ2-7; TRBD1 might be the D (6 bases). V dropped 3 bases and J dropped 2 bases, with 11 bases sitting between them. Germline CDR1 is LNHNV and CDR2 is YYDKDF (reference sequence). There are 14 residues in the CDR3. The chain's CDR3 is CATSSWGQPYEQYF. In nucleotides, the CDR3 is TGTGCCACCAGCAGCTGGGGGCAGCCCTACGAGCAGTACTTC.

The chain combines TRBV7-3 with TRBJ2-7; perhaps TRBD2 as D (5 bases). The CDR3 contains 16 residues. Deletions cut 2 bases from V and 3 bases from J, with 17 bases between. CDR1 and CDR2 from the germline V gene are SGHTA and FQGTGA. The CDR3 DNA reads as TGTGCCAGCAGCTTATATGCGCAAATAGAGGGCTACGAGCAGTACTTC. Translated: CASSLYAQIEGYEQYF.

The J gene is TRBJ2-1, the V gene TRBV7-9; maybe TRBD1 (6 bases). This CDR3 has 15 amino acids. The germline V gene has CDR1 SEHNR and CDR2 FQNEAQ (reference sequence). V lost 5 bases and J 0 bases, leaving 11 bases between the germline ends. The CDR3 DNA follows: TGTGCCAGCAGCCATACAGGGAGCTCCTACAATGAGCAGTTCTTC. Its translation is CASSHTGSSYNEQFF.

The rearrangement links TRBV28 to TRBJ1-1, with 10 bases aligning to TRBD1. J lost 7 bases, V lost 2 bases, and 1 base had no gene match. There are 13 residues in the CDR3. Germline loops: CDR1 MDHEN, CDR2 SYDVKM. The CDR3 here is CASSLGDRGEAFF. CDR3 DNA sequence: TGTGCCAGCAGTTTAGGGGACAGGGGTGAAGCTTTCTTT.

This clone has only one observation. The chain uses TRBV5-1 and TRBJ1-1; a weak D match, TRBD1 (5 bases). This CDR3 spans 15 amino acids. Germline loops: CDR1 SGHRS, CDR2 YFSETQ. V lost 5 bases and J lost 3, with 17 bases in between. CDR3: CASRPIRGGDTEAFF. The CDR3 coding sequence is TGCGCCAGCAGACCGATAAGGGGAGGGGACACTGAAGCTTTCTTT.

The V call is TRBV18, the J call TRBJ1-2, with TRBD1 matching over 10 bases. There are 14 residues in the CDR3. The V and J ends lost 3 bases and 8 bases, in that order; junction bases with no gene match: 6. Germline V CDR1 and CDR2: KGHSH, LQKENI. As DNA, the CDR3 is TGTGCCAGCTCACCGGGACAGGGGCGAGACGGCTACACCTTC. It codes for CASSPGQGRDGYTF.

The chain recombines TRBV30 with TRBJ2-7; perhaps TRBD2 as D (5 bases). The V end was cut by 2 bases, the J end by 6 bases, with 23 bases between. Per the germline V gene, CDR1 is GTSNPN and CDR2 is SVGIG (reference sequence). CDR3 size: 16 residues. DNA of the CDR3: TGTGCCTGGAGTACGGGATTCGGAATCTCCCTGGCCGAGCAGTACTTC. Residues: CAWSTGFGISLAEQYF.

This chain joins TRBV27 and TRBJ2-2; 9 positions agree with TRBD1. The CDR3 consists of 14 residues. V was pared by 5 bases and J by 2 bases, with 0 bases of the junction left unmatched. Germline V gives CDR1 MNHEY, CDR2 SMNVEV (reference sequence). This CDR3 reads CASSTGGNTGELFF. The CDR3 nucleotides read TGTGCCAGCAGTACAGGGGGCAACACCGGGGAGCTGTTTTTT.

The chain has TRBV29-1 and TRBJ1-4, with no clear D. Trimming pared 3 bases from V and 8 bases from J, leaving 7 bases between. CDR1 is SQVTM and CDR2 is ANQGSEA in the germline V gene. There are 11 residues in the CDR3. This CDR3 is CSVETGEKLFF. The CDR3 DNA is TGCAGCGTTGAGACTGGCGAAAAACTGTTTTTT.

The chain couples TRBV25-1 to TRBJ1-6; 9 positions agree with TRBD1. CDR1 and CDR2 from the germline V gene are MGHDK and SYGVNS. Trimming cost V 4 bases and J 3 bases; bases outside gene matches: 10. CDR3 size: 18 residues. The CDR3: CASSAAGTGLFYNSPLHF. The CDR3 nucleotides are TGTGCCAGCAGTGCCGCCGGGACAGGGTTGTTCTATAATTCACCCCTCCACTTT.

The V gene is TRBV10-2, the J gene TRBJ1-5; the match to TRBD1 covers 7 bases. Germline CDR1 WSHSY, CDR2 SAAADI. The CDR3 sequence is 14 residues long. The V and J ends lost 2 bases and 9 bases, in that order; junction bases with no gene match: 7. CDR3 protein: CASSEDRASGPQHF. CDR3 in DNA: TGCGCCAGCAGTGAGGACAGGGCAAGCGGGCCCCAGCATTTT.

The J gene is TRBJ2-3, the V gene TRBV4-1; TRBD2 aligns across 12 bases. V lost 2 bases to trimming and J lost 4 bases; unmatched junction nucleotides: 10. The germline gives CDR1 MGHRA, CDR2 YSYEKL. This CDR3 has 18 residues. The CDR3 coding sequence is TGCGCCAGCAGCCAATGGGGGCTAGCGGGGGGGCCCTCAGATACGCAGTATTTT. Its protein is CASSQWGLAGGPSDTQYF.

The chain links TRBV5-1 to TRBJ2-5, with a weak D call TRBD1 (6 bases). The length of the CDR3 is 16 residues. Germline V lookup: CDR1 SGHRS, CDR2 YFSETQ. Trimming left V 4 bases short and J 5 bases short, with 21 bases between. In DNA form, the CDR3 reads TGCGCCAGCAGCAGTGACTGGGACACCGGAGTGGAGACCCAGTACTTC. This translates into CASSSDWDTGVETQYF. The variable domain in full, completed from reference TRBV5-1 and TRBJ2-5, reads KAGVTQTPRYLIKTRGQQVTLSCSPISGHRSVSWYQQTPGQGLQFLFEYFSETQRNKGNFPGRFSGRQFSNSRSEMNVSTLELGDSALYLCASSSDWDTGVETQYFGPGTRLLVL.

This clone was detected once. The chain carries TRBV6-5 and TRBJ2-5; TRBD1 might be the D (5 bases). From germline, CDR1 is MNHEY and CDR2 SVGAGI. The V gene lost 0 bases and the J gene lost 3 bases, with 14 bases spanning the gap. This CDR3 is built from 16 residues. This CDR3 is CASSYSNRKLKETQYF. In DNA, the CDR3 is TGTGCCAGCAGTTACTCAAACAGGAAACTGAAAGAGACCCAGTACTTC.